This T cell receptor (beta chain) was captured in a study of cytomegalovirus exposure and HLA in healthy donors. Study-level findings and limits: TCR beta chains numbering 164 were designated cytomegalovirus-associated. Presence/absence analyses took donor sequencing depth as roughly uniform. Rarity held for most TCR sequences, but there were some public TCRs that occurred in many donors.

Germline assignment: CDR1 SEHNR and CDR2 FQNEAQ (reference sequence). Trimming cost V 0 bases and J 5 bases; bases outside gene matches: 3. This CDR3 is 14 amino acids long. In the case of this clone: Its antigen is as yet unknown.

With 60 Vbeta and 13 Jbeta primers, the PCR was carried out. Clones were read by immunoSEQ multiplex PCR, and TCRdb kept only the in-frame ones, dropping some. Here the sample table reports some 110,000 clones. In nominal health when sampled, donors likely had unrecorded immune exposures nonetheless. Sequencing was done on a sample of PBMCs. The V call is TRBV7-9, the J call TRBJ2-5; 7 bases map to TRBD2. The receptor was isolated from a man aged 35 to 55 in good health and CMV-seronegative. This chain's CDR3 is CASSLALSGETQYF. In nucleotides, the CDR3 is TGTGCCAGCAGCTTAGCTCTTAGCGGGGAGACCCAGTACTTC.